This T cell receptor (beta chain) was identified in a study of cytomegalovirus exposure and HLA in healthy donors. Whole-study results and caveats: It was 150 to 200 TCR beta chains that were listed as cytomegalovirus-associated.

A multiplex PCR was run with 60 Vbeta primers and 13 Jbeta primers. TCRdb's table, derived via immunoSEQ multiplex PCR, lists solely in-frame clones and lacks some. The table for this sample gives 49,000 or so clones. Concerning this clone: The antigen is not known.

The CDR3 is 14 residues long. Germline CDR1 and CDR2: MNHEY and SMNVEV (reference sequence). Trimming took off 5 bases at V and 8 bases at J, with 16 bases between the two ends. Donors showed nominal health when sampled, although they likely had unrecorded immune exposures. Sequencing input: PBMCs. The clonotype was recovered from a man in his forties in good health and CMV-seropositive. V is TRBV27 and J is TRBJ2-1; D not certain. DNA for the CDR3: TGTGCCAGCAGTCCCTTACTTACCGACTATGAGCAGTTCTTC. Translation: CASSPLLTDYEQFF.